The T cell receptor (beta chain) under discussion was sequenced for a study of blood T cell repertoires in COVID-19 (TCRdb year 2020). Turning to the overall study: Samples covering the acute and convalescent phases of COVID-19 were provided by collaborators in the United States, Italy and Spain. A de-identified subject ID, COVID-19 status, age in years and sex were almost always included in the sample metadata. HLA class I and class II types, where available, came from metadata supplied by the sample provider rather than from assay-based typing. The repertoires were released in a freely available public database meant as a resource for research on the immune response to SARS-CoV-2. The samples were drawn from the first 160 participants of the ongoing ImmuneRACE study and from more than 1,000 subjects provided by 6 global collaborators. The prospective study material was composed of cDNA or gDNA derived from T cells, B-cell-depleted T cells, or PBMCs. Deeply sampled blood TCRbeta repertoires from subjects exposed to, actively infected with, or recovered from COVID-19 were included in the dataset. The paper's findings and limits, for the study overall: Clinical and demographic metadata were provided uncurated, with the amount varying by source and participant.

The immunoSEQ Assay, a bias-controlled multiplex PCR, was used to amplify TCRbeta CDR3 regions from genomic DNA. The authors' pipeline ran thus. Within the assay, amplification of reference gene primers was used to estimate how many nucleated cells each sample contained. Sequence reads were collapsed and filtered to measure the absolute abundance of every unique TCRbeta CDR3 rearrangement. For each sample, productive Simpson clonality was calculated as the square root of Simpson's diversity index over productive rearrangements. Drawn from immuneACCESS, this table holds only the in-frame rearrangements with V and J called that TCRdb kept. Clones are partly lost; checked studies trace under half to an unresolved V gene and leave the rest unexplained. Clone size and the V and J calls come from that table; the DNA yielded D and trimming. In this sample the table shows a few hundred thousand clones, around 84% of which occur a single time. The ten top clones hold around 3.5% of the sample.

Collaborating institutions collected whole blood in K2EDTA tubes following their own protocols. For TCRbeta analysis, collaborators shipped samples in one of three forms: frozen whole blood, isolated PBMCs, or DNA extracted from either of those sample types. Deletion took 3 bases off V and 4 bases off J, with a span of 10 bases between the germline ends. According to the germline V gene, CDR1 reads SGDLS and CDR2 reads YYNGEE. The CDR3 holds 14 amino acids from the cysteine to the phenylalanine. Of the read, only the CDR3 DNA is kept; its 42 bases are in frame from base 1. Concerning this clone: What antigen it recognizes has not been identified. One base away there is no much larger clone; base qualities are not given.

This receptor was obtained from a woman aged 18 to 35 with acute or convalescent COVID-19. The sample comprised peripheral blood. The chain was built from TRBV9 and TRBJ1-4, and TRBD1 may be the D gene, going by 6 matching bases. The DNA is TGTGCCAGCAGCGCTCGGACAGATAATGAAAAACTGTTTTTT. This encodes CASSARTDNEKLFF.